Listed below are T cell receptor beta chains from one sample, sequenced in a study of control samples from healthy donors and cancer patients. Produced via immunoSEQ multiplex PCR; TCRdb's table is partial and in-frame only. This table has 80,000 to 100,000 clones, around three quarters appearing once. The sequenced material came from blood. The receptor set was obtained from a woman younger than 45 in good health. Both conserved end residues are part of each CDR3. A D gene is named only where the DNA matches it firmly. Expanded clones get a size class; other rows say once, few or many, or leave the size out.

clone size,D gene,J gene,V gene,CDR3 protein,CDR3 DNA
.,.,TRBJ1-1,TRBV5-1,CASSLAANTEAFF,TGCGCCAGCAGCTTGGCAGCGAACACTGAAGCTTTCTTT
.,TRBD1,TRBJ2-5,TRBV18,CASSPNRRDSQETQYF,TGTGCCAGCTCACCCAACCGAAGGGACAGCCAAGAGACCCAGTACTTC
.,.,TRBJ2-5,TRBV5-8,CASSLEGVEGETQYF,TGTGCCAGCAGCTTGGAGGGGGTGGAGGGAGAGACCCAGTACTTC
many,.,TRBJ1-2,TRBV2,CASSRDADYGYTF,TGTGCCAGCAGTAGGGACGCAGACTATGGCTACACCTTC
.,.,TRBJ1-2,TRBV5-1,CASSFGRDYGYTF,TGCGCCAGCAGTTTCGGCAGGGACTATGGCTACACCTTC
.,.,TRBJ2-7,TRBV18,CASSPPWGGGGEQYF,TGTGCCAGCTCACCACCGTGGGGAGGGGGAGGCGAGCAGTACTTC
.,TRBD1,TRBJ2-7,TRBV10-3,CAIKGQSYEQYF,TGTGCCATCAAGGGACAGAGCTACGAGCAGTACTTC
.,TRBD2,TRBJ2-3,TRBV5-1,CASSLAASGVVDTQYF,TGCGCCAGCAGCTTGGCCGCTAGCGGGGTGGTAGATACGCAGTATTTT
.,.,TRBJ1-4,TRBV6-4,CASSRSGLNEKLFF,TGTGCCAGCAGTCGGTCGGGCTTAAATGAAAAACTGTTTTTT
.,.,TRBJ2-3,TRBV4-1,CASSQVRSPDTQYF,TGCGCCAGCAGCCAGGTCAGATCCCCAGATACGCAGTATTTT
.,.,TRBJ2-3,TRBV5-4,CASSRMVGSDTQYF,TGTGCCAGCAGCCGGATGGTGGGCTCAGATACGCAGTATTTT
.,.,TRBJ2-7,TRBV7-9,CASSLVQAYEQYF,TGTGCCAGCAGCTTAGTACAGGCCTACGAGCAGTACTTC
.,TRBD2,TRBJ2-1,TRBV5-1,CASSLGVAGPYNEQFF,TGCGCCAGCAGTTTGGGGGTAGCGGGTCCGTACAATGAGCAGTTCTTC
.,.,TRBJ2-2,TRBV9,CASSVDTGELFF,TGTGCCAGCAGCGTAGACACCGGGGAGCTGTTTTTT
once,.,TRBJ1-1,TRBV2,CASTGIRMNTEAFF,TGTGCCAGCACGGGTATCAGAATGAACACTGAAGCTTTCTTT
.,.,TRBJ1-2,TRBV24-1,CATKGTPWDGYTF,TGTGCCACCAAGGGGACACCTTGGGATGGCTACACCTTC
.,.,TRBJ2-5,TRBV11-3,CASSLDQETQYF,TGTGCCAGCAGCTTAGATCAGGAGACCCAGTACTTC
.,TRBD1,TRBJ2-7,TRBV5-5,CASSLAFGQGSYEQYF,TGTGCCAGCAGCTTGGCTTTCGGACAGGGCTCCTACGAGCAGTACTTC